A single T cell receptor (beta chain) is shown here with its context. The sample comes from a study of cytomegalovirus exposure and HLA in healthy donors. The V gene lost 1 base and the J gene lost 0 bases, with 16 bases spanning the gap. The germline CDR1 and CDR2 sequences are SGHTA and FQGNSA. The CDR3 has 18 residues. The PCR used 60 Vbeta and 13 Jbeta primers. The method was immunoSEQ multiplex PCR; TCRdb's version includes in-frame clones alone and lacks a portion of them. The sample has 100,000 or so clones, roughly four fifths seen once. The chain is built from TRBV7-2 and TRBJ1-3; D is unresolved. The sample consisted of PBMCs. The source of this sequence is a man aged 30 to 45 in good health and CMV-seropositive. This chain's CDR3 is CASSLVWSSESSGNTIYF. The CDR3 nucleotides are TGTGCCAGCAGCTTAGTTTGGTCATCGGAGAGCTCTGGAAACACCATATATTTT.